This TCR beta chain emerged from a study of tumor and adjacent non-tumor tissue in lung cancer. RNA was extracted from bulk tissue without any cell sorting. This non-tumor lung sample came from over 3 cm beyond the tumor edge. Between August and November 2014, newly diagnosed, chemotherapy-naive lung cancer patients underwent thoracic surgery in China. The CDR3 consists of 14 residues. Trimming stripped 1 base from V and 9 bases from J, with 14 bases between. Germline V gene lookup returns CDR1 SGHNT and CDR2 YYREEE (reference sequence). Three rounds of nested PCR, following a modified ARM-PCR protocol, produced the TCRbeta library. TCRdb called the multiplex PCR reads again in MiXCR, with one record for every CDR3 protein. The repertoire consists of about 44,000 distinct CDR3 sequences, with 60% to 70% occurring once and the leading ten covering 15% to 20%.

Sequencing was carried out using distant non-tumor lung tissue. This TCR came from a woman aged 35 to 49 with non-small cell lung cancer. This chain links TRBV5-4 with TRBJ2-1; maybe TRBD1 (5 bases). The CDR3 DNA sequence: TGTGCCAGCAGCTTGATTTCAGGGTTAACTGAGCAGTTCTTC. It yields the protein CASSLISGLTEQFF.